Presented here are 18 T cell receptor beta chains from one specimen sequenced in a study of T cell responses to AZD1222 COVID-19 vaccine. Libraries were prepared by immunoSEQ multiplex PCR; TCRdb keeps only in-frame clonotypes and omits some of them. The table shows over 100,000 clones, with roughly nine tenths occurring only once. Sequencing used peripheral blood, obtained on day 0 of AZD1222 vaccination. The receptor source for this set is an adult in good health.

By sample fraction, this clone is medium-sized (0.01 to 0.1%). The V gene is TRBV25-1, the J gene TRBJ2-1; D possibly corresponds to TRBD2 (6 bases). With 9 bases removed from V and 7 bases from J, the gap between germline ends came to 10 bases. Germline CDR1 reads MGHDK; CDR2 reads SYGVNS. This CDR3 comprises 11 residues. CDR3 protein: CASSGANEQFF. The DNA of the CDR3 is TGTGCCAGTTCGGGAGCGAATGAGCAGTTCTTC.

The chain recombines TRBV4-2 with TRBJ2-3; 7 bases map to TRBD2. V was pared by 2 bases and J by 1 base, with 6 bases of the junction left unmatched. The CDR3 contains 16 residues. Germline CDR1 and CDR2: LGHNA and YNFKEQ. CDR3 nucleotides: TGTGCCAGCAGCCAAACCGGGACTAACGGCACAGATACGCAGTATTTT. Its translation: CASSQTGTNGTDTQYF.

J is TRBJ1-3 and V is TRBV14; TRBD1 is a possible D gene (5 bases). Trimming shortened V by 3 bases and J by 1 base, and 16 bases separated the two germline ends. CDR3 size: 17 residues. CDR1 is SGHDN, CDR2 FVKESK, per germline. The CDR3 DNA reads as TGTGCCAGCAGCCAGGTACTTGACAGCCATTCTGGAAACACCATATATTTT. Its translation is CASSQVLDSHSGNTIYF.

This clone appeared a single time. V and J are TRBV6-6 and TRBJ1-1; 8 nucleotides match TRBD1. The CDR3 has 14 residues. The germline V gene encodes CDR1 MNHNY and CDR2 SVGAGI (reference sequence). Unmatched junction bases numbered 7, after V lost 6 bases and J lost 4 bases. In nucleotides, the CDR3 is TGTGCCAGCAGGGAAGGACAGGGAGGCACTGAAGCTTTCTTT. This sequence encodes CASREGQGGTEAFF.

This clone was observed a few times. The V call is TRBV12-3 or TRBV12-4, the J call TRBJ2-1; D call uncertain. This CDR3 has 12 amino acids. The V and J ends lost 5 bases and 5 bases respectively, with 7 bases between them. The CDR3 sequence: CASSLLHNEQFF. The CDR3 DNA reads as TGTGCCAGCAGTCTTCTACACAATGAGCAGTTCTTC.

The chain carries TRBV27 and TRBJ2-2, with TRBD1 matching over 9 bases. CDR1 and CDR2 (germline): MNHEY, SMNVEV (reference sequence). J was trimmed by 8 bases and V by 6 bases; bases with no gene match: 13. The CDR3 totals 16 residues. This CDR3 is CASSQGQGMNGGELFF. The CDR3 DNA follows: TGTGCCAGCAGCCAGGGACAGGGTATGAACGGAGGGGAGCTGTTTTTT.

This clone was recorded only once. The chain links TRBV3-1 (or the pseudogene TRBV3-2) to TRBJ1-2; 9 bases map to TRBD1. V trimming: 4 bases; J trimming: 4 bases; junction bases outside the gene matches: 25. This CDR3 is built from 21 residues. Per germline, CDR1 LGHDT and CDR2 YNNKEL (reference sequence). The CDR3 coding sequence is TGTGCCAGCAGCCTAGTCACACCCCGTAGTCACCGGGACAGGGCCGTCTATGGCTACACCTTC. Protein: CASSLVTPRSHRDRAVYGYTF.

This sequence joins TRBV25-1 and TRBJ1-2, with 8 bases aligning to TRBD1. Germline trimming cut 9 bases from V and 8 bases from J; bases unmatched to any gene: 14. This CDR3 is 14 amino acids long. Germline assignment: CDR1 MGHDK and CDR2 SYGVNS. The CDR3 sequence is CASGPTGATRGYTF. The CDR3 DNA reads TGTGCCAGTGGCCCGACAGGGGCAACCAGAGGCTACACCTTC.

The CDR3 DNA follows: TGCGCCAGCAGCCGGACTAGCGGGACCAAGCAGTTCTTC. This encodes CASSRTSGTKQFF. The rearrangement links TRBV4-3 to TRBJ2-1; 12 bases map to TRBD2. This CDR3 spans 13 amino acids. V lost 4 bases to trimming and J lost 11 bases; unmatched junction nucleotides: 3. CDR1 is LGHNA and CDR2 is YSLEER in the germline V gene.

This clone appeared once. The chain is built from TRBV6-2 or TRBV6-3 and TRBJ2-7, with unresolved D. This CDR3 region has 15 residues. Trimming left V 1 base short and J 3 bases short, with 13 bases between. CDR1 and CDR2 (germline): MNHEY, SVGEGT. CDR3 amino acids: CASSYYAVKNYEQYF. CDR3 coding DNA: TGTGCCAGCAGTTACTACGCAGTCAAAAACTACGAGCAGTACTTC.

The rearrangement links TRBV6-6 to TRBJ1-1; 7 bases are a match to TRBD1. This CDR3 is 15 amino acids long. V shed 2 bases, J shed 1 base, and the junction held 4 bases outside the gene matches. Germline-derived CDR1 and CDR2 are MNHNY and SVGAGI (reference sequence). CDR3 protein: CASSYTGAENTEAFF. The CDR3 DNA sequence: TGTGCCAGCAGTTACACAGGGGCGGAGAACACTGAAGCTTTCTTT.

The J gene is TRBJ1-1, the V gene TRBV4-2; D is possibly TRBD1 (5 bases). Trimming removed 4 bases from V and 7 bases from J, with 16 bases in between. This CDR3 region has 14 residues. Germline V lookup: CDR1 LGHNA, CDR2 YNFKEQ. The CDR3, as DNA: TGTGCCAGCAGCCTCCGGGACTGGGGGGATGAAGCTTTCTTT. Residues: CASSLRDWGDEAFF.

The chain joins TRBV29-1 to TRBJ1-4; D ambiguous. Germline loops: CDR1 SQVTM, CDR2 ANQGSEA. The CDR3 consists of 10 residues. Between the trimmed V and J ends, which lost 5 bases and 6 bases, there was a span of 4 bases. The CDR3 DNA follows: TGCAGCGTTATGGATGAAAAACTGTTTTTT. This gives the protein CSVMDEKLFF. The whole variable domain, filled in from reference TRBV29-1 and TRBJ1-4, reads SAVISQKPSRDICQRGTSLTIQCQVDSQVTMMFWYRQQPGQSLTLIATANQGSEATYESGFVIDKFPISRPNLTFSTLTVSNMSPEDSSIYLCSVMDEKLFFGSGTQLSVL.

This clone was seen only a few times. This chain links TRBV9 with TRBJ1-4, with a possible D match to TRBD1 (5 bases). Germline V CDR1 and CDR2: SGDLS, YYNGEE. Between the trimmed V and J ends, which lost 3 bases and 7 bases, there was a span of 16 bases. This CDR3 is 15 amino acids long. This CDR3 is CASSEHGGDGEKLFF. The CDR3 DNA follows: TGTGCCAGCAGCGAACATGGGGGGGATGGTGAAAAACTGTTTTTT.

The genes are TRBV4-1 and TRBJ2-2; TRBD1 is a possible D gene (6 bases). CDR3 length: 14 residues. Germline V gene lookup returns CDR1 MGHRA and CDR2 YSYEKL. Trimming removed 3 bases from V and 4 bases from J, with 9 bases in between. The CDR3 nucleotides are TGCGCCAGCAGCCACCACAGGGTCACCGGGGAGCTGTTTTTT. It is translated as CASSHHRVTGELFF.

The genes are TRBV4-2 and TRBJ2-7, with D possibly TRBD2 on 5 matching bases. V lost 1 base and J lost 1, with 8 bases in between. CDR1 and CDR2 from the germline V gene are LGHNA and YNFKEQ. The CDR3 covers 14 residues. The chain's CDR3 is CASSQVRGSYEQYF. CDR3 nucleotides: TGTGCCAGCAGCCAAGTTCGGGGTTCCTACGAGCAGTACTTC.

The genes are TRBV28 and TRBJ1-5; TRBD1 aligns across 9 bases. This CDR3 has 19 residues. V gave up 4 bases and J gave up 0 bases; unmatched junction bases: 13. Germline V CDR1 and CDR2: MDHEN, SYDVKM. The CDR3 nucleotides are TGTGCCAGCAGTTCGACGGGGACAGGGTATACATATAGCAATCAGCCCCAGCATTTT. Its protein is CASSSTGTGYTYSNQPQHF.

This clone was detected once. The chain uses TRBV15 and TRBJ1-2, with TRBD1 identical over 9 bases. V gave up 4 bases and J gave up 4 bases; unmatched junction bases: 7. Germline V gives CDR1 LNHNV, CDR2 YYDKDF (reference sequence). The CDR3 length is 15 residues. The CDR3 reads CATSITTGGSYGYTF. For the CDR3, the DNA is TGTGCCACCAGCATAACAACAGGGGGCTCCTATGGCTACACCTTC.